The clone carrying this T cell receptor (beta chain) was counted between two and nine times. Antigen: not known. Trimming stripped 7 bases from V and 10 bases from J, with 17 bases between. There are 14 residues in the CDR3. A sample-barcoded 5' primer and a J-beta primer mix were used in a second PCR of roughly 6 to 11 cycles. Via MiXCR, TCRdb re-called the 5' RACE reads, giving one row per CDR3 protein. The sample includes about 1.8 million distinct CDR3 sequences, around half of them seen just once. The source of the sample is a study of blood T cells in healthy people across ages. Findings and caveats of the study: Any conclusive comparison of naive versus antigen-experienced cells was prevented by using unsorted PBMCs.

The specimen sequenced was blood. The receptor comes from a woman in her forties in good health. The chain recombines TRBV12-3 or TRBV12-4 with TRBJ1-6, with a possible D match to TRBD1 (6 bases). The CDR3 region has the DNA TGTGCCAGCACCCTAGGGGGGGCTGGATCACCCCTCCACTTT. Its protein is CASTLGGAGSPLHF.